The source of this T cell receptor (beta chain) is a study of blood T cells in healthy people across ages. A few counts support this clonotype. A second PCR of roughly 7 to 11 cycles used a sample-barcoded 5' primer and a J-beta primer mix. TCRdb independently ran MiXCR on the 5' RACE reads; one entry per CDR3 protein. The table shows 800,000 to 950,000 distinct CDR3 sequences, with roughly 29% occurring only once. J was trimmed by 4 bases and V by 8 bases; bases with no gene match: 6. The germline V gene has CDR1 MNHNS and CDR2 SASEGT. The CDR3 has 14 amino acids. Every participating donor contributed 7.5 to 10 milliliters of peripheral blood through a draw. The same sample was also used in a study of T cells of mothers and their children. Turning to that study: Related and unrelated pairs show TCR recombination output that thymic selection shapes similarly.

V is TRBV6-1 and J is TRBJ1-1; 11 bases align to TRBD1. Sequenced: blood. This TCR was recovered from a woman in her 40s in good health. This CDR3 reads CASCRDRGITEAFF. CDR3 nucleotide sequence: TGTGCCAGCTGCCGGGACAGGGGGATCACTGAAGCTTTCTTT.